The source of this T cell receptor beta chain is a study of graft-versus-host responses after intestinal transplantation. The study's findings and limits: Allografts carried high graft-versus-host to host-versus-graft clonal ratios in patients having graft-donor T cell macrochimerism.

The assay was immunoSEQ multiplex PCR, and TCRdb's table has in-frame clones only and misses some. This sample has about 80,000 clones; 92% occur once, and the top ten carry 0.55% to 0.75%. V was clipped by 8 bases and J by 6 bases; unmatched bases: 8. The CDR3 is 13 residues long. The germline V gene has CDR1 MNHNS and CDR2 SASEGT. For this clone: Its specificity is unknown.

The TCR sequence derives from a human patient who received an intestinal transplant, so some T cells may come from the graft donor. The input for sequencing was PBMCs, taken 98 days after intestinal transplantation. The V gene is TRBV6-1, the J gene TRBJ2-3; 7 bases agree with TRBD2. The CDR3 DNA reads TGTGCCAGCGGACTAGTTCGGCTGGATACGCAGTATTTT. Translating it yields CASGLVRLDTQYF.